Listed here are 32 T cell receptor beta chains from one sample, sequenced in a study of cytomegalovirus exposure and HLA in healthy donors. Amplification used 60 Vbeta primers and 13 Jbeta primers. TCRdb keeps only in-frame clones here, not all; method: immunoSEQ multiplex PCR. There are 170,000 or so clones in the sample; approximately 80% occur only once, and about 6% lies in the top ten. Sequenced input: PBMCs. These receptors all stem from a man in his fifties in good health and CMV-seropositive.

The CDR3 sequence is CASSPGGSGEQYV. The CDR3 bases are TGTGCCAGCAGCCCAGGGGGATCGGGCGAGCAGTACGTC. The genes are TRBV7-9 and TRBJ2-7; 7 positions match TRBD1. The CDR3 loop spans 13 amino acids. Germline V CDR1 and CDR2: SEHNR, FQNEAQ (reference sequence). After removal of 5 bases from V and 6 bases from J, the junction contained 7 bases not matched to a gene.

V is TRBV5-1 and J is TRBJ2-2, with 9 bases that match TRBD1. In germline, CDR1 is SGHRS, CDR2 YFSETQ. The CDR3 extends over 16 amino acids. V shed 3 bases, J shed 6 bases, and the junction held 9 bases outside the gene matches. The CDR3 protein is CASSSNRGQGPGELFF. The CDR3 region has the DNA TGCGCCAGCAGCTCGAACCGGGGACAGGGCCCCGGGGAGCTGTTTTTT.

The V and J genes are TRBV5-1 and TRBJ2-1; D might be TRBD2 (6 bases). This CDR3 is built from 13 residues. Germline CDR1 and CDR2: SGHRS and YFSETQ. With 4 bases removed from V and 7 bases from J, the gap between germline ends came to 12 bases. The CDR3 nucleotides are TGCGCCAGCAGCCGTTTGGAGGGGAATGAGCAGTTCTTC. Encoded protein: CASSRLEGNEQFF.

For the CDR3, the DNA is TGTGCCAGTATCGACAGGGCTAATAATGAAAAACTGTTTTTT. Its translation: CASIDRANNEKLFF. The rearrangement links TRBV19 to TRBJ1-4; 7 bases map to TRBD1. The length of the CDR3 is 14 residues. In germline, CDR1 is LNHDA, CDR2 SQIVND (reference sequence). Losses at the gene ends were 7 bases for V and 4 bases for J; bases not matched to a gene: 6.

This rearrangement joins TRBV27 to TRBJ1-1; possibly TRBD1 for D (5 bases). Per germline, CDR1 MNHEY and CDR2 SMNVEV (reference sequence). V lost 8 bases, J lost 5 bases, and 9 bases lay in between. The length of the CDR3 is 11 residues. CDR3 loop: CASERGTEAFF. The CDR3 bases are TGTGCCAGCGAAAGGGGTACTGAAGCTTTCTTT.

J is TRBJ1-4 and V is TRBV19, with TRBD1 matching 7 bases. Germline assignment: CDR1 LNHDA and CDR2 SQIVND (reference sequence). The CDR3 sequence is 14 residues long. J lost 7 bases, V lost 5 bases, and 7 bases had no gene match. The CDR3 sequence: CASSPGRGFEKLFF. CDR3 nucleotides: TGTGCCAGTAGTCCTGGCAGGGGGTTTGAAAAACTGTTTTTT.

The J gene is TRBJ2-5, the V gene TRBV14; 11 bases line up with TRBD2. The CDR3 totals 16 residues. Germline loops: CDR1 SGHDN, CDR2 FVKESK. Unmatched junction bases numbered 8, after V lost 0 bases and J lost 8 bases. The CDR3 reads CASSQETPSGRRTQYF. The CDR3 nucleotides read TGTGCCAGCAGCCAAGAAACCCCTAGCGGGAGGAGAACCCAGTACTTC.

The V call is TRBV18, the J call TRBJ2-5; D is perhaps TRBD1 (6 bases). This CDR3 is built from 16 residues. The V gene lost 3 bases and the J gene lost 2 bases, with 16 bases spanning the gap. Germline V gene sequence: CDR1 KGHSH, CDR2 LQKENI. CDR3 sequence (DNA): TGTGCCAGCTCACCTAGGACAGCCTATCATCAAGAGACCCAGTACTTC. This gives the protein CASSPRTAYHQETQYF.

CDR3 amino acids: CASSLGRTDTQYF. In DNA, the CDR3 is TGTGCCAGCAGCTTAGGGCGCACAGATACGCAGTATTTT. The chain is built from TRBV7-9 and TRBJ2-3; D unclear. Germline V gene sequence: CDR1 SEHNR, CDR2 FQNEAQ (reference sequence). The CDR3 covers 13 residues. Trimming left V 1 base short and J 1 base short, with 3 bases between.

Written as DNA, the CDR3 is TGTGCCACTGCCGAGGGGGCGGTGGGTGGGCCCCAGCATTTT. Its protein product is CATAEGAVGGPQHF. The chain carries TRBV6-5 and TRBJ1-5, with 7 positions matching TRBD1. Germline values: CDR1 MNHEY, CDR2 SVGAGI. Germline trimming cut 10 bases from V and 9 bases from J; bases unmatched to any gene: 15. The CDR3 contains 14 residues.

The rearrangement uses TRBV6-6 and TRBJ1-5; D remains ambiguous. Trimming shortened V by 6 bases and J by 2 bases, and 14 bases separated the two germline ends. Germline CDR1 reads MNHNY; CDR2 reads SVGAGI (reference sequence). CDR3 length: 15 amino acids. CDR3 coding DNA: TGTGCCAGCAGCTACGAGGCCATTGGCAATCAGCCCCAGCATTTT. This gives the protein CASSYEAIGNQPQHF.

V is TRBV5-1 and J is TRBJ2-1; 7 bases fit TRBD1. The CDR3 spans 14 residues. J was trimmed by 3 bases and V by 3 bases; bases with no gene match: 3. Germline CDR1 is SGHRS and CDR2 is YFSETQ. The CDR3 DNA is TGCGCCAGCAGCTCCCGGGACAGCTACAATGAGCAGTTCTTC. Translated: CASSSRDSYNEQFF.

The rearrangement links TRBV6-1 to TRBJ2-1; TRBD2 matches at 8 bases. The CDR3 sequence is 16 residues long. Germline V gives CDR1 MNHNS, CDR2 SASEGT. The V and J ends lost 2 bases and 5 bases, in that order; junction bases with no gene match: 8. The CDR3 bases are TGTGCCAGCAGTGAAACCTACCGGGGGGGCCACAATGAGCAGTTCTTC. It is translated as CASSETYRGGHNEQFF.

The chain employs TRBV10-3 and TRBJ2-1; 7 nucleotides align to TRBD1. Germline assignment: CDR1 ENHRY and CDR2 SYGVKD. J was trimmed by 4 bases and V by 8 bases; bases with no gene match: 5. The CDR3 length is 13 residues. The CDR3 DNA reads TGTGCCATCGCAGGGGGTCTGTACAATGAGCAGTTCTTC. Protein sequence: CAIAGGLYNEQFF.

The chain combines TRBV6-1 with TRBJ1-4; the match to TRBD1 covers 8 bases. V gave up 1 base and J gave up 11 bases; unmatched junction bases: 9. The CDR3 contains 15 residues. In germline, CDR1 is MNHNS, CDR2 SASEGT. CDR3 region: CASSEGGTGGWKLFF. Written as DNA, the CDR3 is TGTGCCAGCAGTGAAGGGGGGACAGGCGGATGGAAACTGTTTTTT.

V gene TRBV2 combines with J gene TRBJ2-1; tentatively, D is TRBD2 (6 bases). V was pared by 3 bases and J by 7 bases, with 16 bases between. Germline loops: CDR1 SNHLY, CDR2 FYNNEI. This CDR3 has 15 residues. The CDR3 protein is CASSETSMATNEQFF. The CDR3, as DNA: TGTGCCAGCAGTGAGACTAGTATGGCGACGAATGAGCAGTTCTTC.

The chain couples TRBV5-1 to TRBJ1-1, with a possible D match to TRBD1 (5 bases). Trimming shortened V by 7 bases and J by 3 bases, and 19 bases separated the two germline ends. CDR1 and CDR2 (germline): SGHRS, YFSETQ. The CDR3 has 15 amino acids. The CDR3 nucleotides are TGCGCCAGCGGCCCGGGGGAGGTGGGGTACACTGAAGCTTTCTTT. It specifies CASGPGEVGYTEAFF.

V is TRBV6-5 and J is TRBJ2-5; 8 nucleotides agree with TRBD1. V shed 1 base, J shed 5 bases, and the junction held 6 bases outside the gene matches. CDR1 and CDR2 from the germline V gene are MNHEY and SVGAGI. The CDR3 contains 15 residues. As DNA, the CDR3 is TGTGCCAGCAGTTACTTTCAGGGGGCACAGGAGACCCAGTACTTC. Encoded protein: CASSYFQGAQETQYF.

This sequence joins TRBV27 and TRBJ2-4; 12 positions agree with TRBD2. V lost 5 bases to trimming and J lost 6 bases; unmatched junction nucleotides: 8. The CDR3 runs 16 residues. In germline, CDR1 is MNHEY, CDR2 SMNVEV (reference sequence). The CDR3 spells CASSGRTSGALNIQYF. The CDR3 nucleotides are TGTGCCAGCAGTGGACGGACTAGCGGGGCCCTAAACATTCAGTACTTC.

This clone was observed once. The chain has TRBV5-1 and TRBJ2-3; a weak D match, TRBD1 (5 bases). CDR1 SGHRS and CDR2 YFSETQ come from the germline V gene. The V end lost 4 bases, the J end lost 4 bases, and 13 bases lay between the germline ends. This CDR3 has 14 residues. DNA of the CDR3: TGCGCCAGCAGCCGGCTGGGGCCAGCAGATACGCAGTATTTT. This encodes CASSRLGPADTQYF.

The chain joins TRBV2 to TRBJ2-7, with D unresolved. Looked up from germline, CDR1 is SNHLY and CDR2 is FYNNEI. Trimming took off 3 bases at V and 3 bases at J, with 6 bases between the two ends. The length of the CDR3 is 12 residues. DNA of the CDR3: TGTGCCAGCAGTGATAGCAACTACGAGCAGTACGTC. Encoded protein: CASSDSNYEQYV.

The V gene is TRBV30, the J gene TRBJ1-2; 8 nucleotides agree with TRBD1. CDR1 and CDR2 from the germline V gene are GTSNPN and SVGIG (reference sequence). This CDR3 is built from 11 residues. V dropped 7 bases and J dropped 6; count of bases not matched to a gene: 4. The CDR3 is CAYQGAHGYTF. The DNA for the CDR3 is TGTGCCTACCAGGGGGCGCATGGCTACACCTTC.

Turning to this clone: Additional DNA sequences in this sample encode the identical CDR3. The J gene is TRBJ2-1, the V gene TRBV9; TRBD1 agrees at 7 bases. The CDR3 consists of 16 residues. J gave up 2 bases and V 5 bases, and 10 bases lay outside the gene matches. Per the germline V gene, CDR1 is SGDLS and CDR2 is YYNGEE. The chain's CDR3 is CASSALTGEPYNEQFF. The CDR3 DNA is TGTGCCAGCAGTGCTCTTACAGGGGAACCCTACAATGAGCAGTTCTTC.

The rearrangement joins TRBV5-6 to TRBJ1-1, with TRBD1 identical over 7 bases. The germline CDR1 and CDR2 sequences are SGHDT and YYEEEE. This CDR3 region has 18 residues. Trimming took 4 bases from V and 4 from J; bases not matched to a gene: 19. CDR3 sequence (DNA): TGTGCCAGCAGCACATGGTGGGACAGCGTAGGGGTGCGCACTGAAGCTTTCTTT. This gives the protein CASSTWWDSVGVRTEAFF.

V gene TRBV5-4 combines with J gene TRBJ1-2; D might be TRBD1 (5 bases). There are 15 residues in the CDR3. V shed 3 bases and J shed 7 bases, with 19 bases lying between them. CDR1 is SGHNT, CDR2 YYREEE, per germline (reference sequence). As DNA, the CDR3 is TGTGCCAGCAGCTACGCAGGGTCTCCCACTTCTGGCTACACCTTC. It codes for CASSYAGSPTSGYTF.

This clone turned up a few times. This rearrangement joins TRBV21-1 to TRBJ2-1; TRBD2 was called by the table and not checked on the DNA. TRBV21-1 is tagged as a pseudogene. CDR3 length equals 15 residues. CDR3 sequence: CASSNLTSGSAEQFF. The CDR3 region has the DNA TGTGCCAGCAGCAATTTAACTAGCGGGAGCGCTGAGCAGTTCTTC.

This chain links TRBV29-1 with TRBJ2-7; 9 nucleotides align to TRBD1. CDR1 and CDR2 from the germline V gene are SQVTM and ANQGSEA. Unmatched junction bases numbered 26, after V lost 4 bases and J lost 1 base. There are 21 residues in the CDR3. The CDR3 here is CSVVTSTLDRGLPRRSYEQYF. The CDR3, as DNA: TGCAGCGTTGTAACCTCTACCTTGGACAGGGGCCTTCCCCGGAGATCCTACGAGCAGTACTTC.

The chain uses TRBV28 and TRBJ2-5; TRBD2 aligns across 8 bases. V was clipped by 6 bases and J by 5 bases; unmatched bases: 11. Germline V gene sequence: CDR1 MDHEN, CDR2 SYDVKM. The CDR3 runs to 15 residues. The chain's CDR3 is CASRTGGPTWETQYF. The CDR3, as DNA: TGTGCCAGCAGGACGGGGGGGCCTACGTGGGAGACCCAGTACTTC.

V and J are TRBV5-6 and TRBJ2-7; the D gene is possibly TRBD1 (5 bases). The CDR3 contains 16 residues. The V end lost 0 bases, the J end lost 5 bases, and 18 bases lay between the germline ends. Germline CDR1 is SGHDT and CDR2 is YYEEEE. Written as DNA, the CDR3 is TGTGCCAGCAGCTTGGAAGGCCCGCAGGGTAGCAACGAGCAGTACTTC. This gives the protein CASSLEGPQGSNEQYF.

The gene calls are TRBV5-1 and TRBJ2-7; the D gene is possibly TRBD2 (6 bases). The germline CDR1 and CDR2 sequences are SGHRS and YFSETQ. Trimming shortened V by 0 bases and J by 0 bases, and 10 bases separated the two germline ends. CDR3 length equals 15 residues. The CDR3 nucleotides read TGCGCCAGCAGCTTGGGGGCGGGGAGCTCCTACGAGCAGTACGTC. Its protein is CASSLGAGSSYEQYV.

As DNA, the CDR3 is TGTGCCAGCAGTGATTGGGCGTCCTCTGGAAACACCATATATTTT. This gives the protein CASSDWASSGNTIYF. V and J are TRBV2 and TRBJ1-3; D is unresolved. Germline assignment: CDR1 SNHLY and CDR2 FYNNEI. V was clipped by 3 bases and J by 0 bases, with 9 bases between them. The CDR3 has 15 amino acids.

This chain connects TRBV9 to TRBJ1-3; D perhaps matches TRBD1 (6 bases). V lost 5 bases, J lost 8 bases, and 17 bases lay in between. CDR3 length: 14 amino acids. The germline V gene has CDR1 SGDLS and CDR2 YYNGEE. Here the CDR3 reads CASSPGVEVDTIYF. The CDR3 coding sequence is TGTGCCAGCAGTCCAGGGGTTGAGGTGGACACCATATATTTT.